The next 7 T cell receptor beta chains were all read from a single sample in a study of blood T cells in healthy people across ages. A second about 7 to 12 cycle PCR used barcoded and J-beta primers. TCRdb redid the calling of the 5' RACE reads with MiXCR, one entry per CDR3 protein. This sample carries about 730,000 distinct CDR3 sequences, 35% to 45% of them seen once, and the ten largest clones take 20% to 25%. Sequencing was carried out using blood. The receptors shown here come from a woman in her fifties or sixties in good health.

CDR3 sequence (DNA): TGTGCCAGCAGCCTTCGGACAGTCCCAACCTATGGCTACACCTTC. Its protein product is CASSLRTVPTYGYTF. The chain uses TRBV9 and TRBJ1-2, with a tentative D call TRBD1 (6 bases). The CDR3 is 15 residues long. Trimming removed 4 bases from V and 4 bases from J, with 17 bases in between. The V gene's germline CDR1 is SGDLS and CDR2 YYNGEE.

Comment on this clonotype: One base away lies a much larger clone, so this may be a sequencing read error. This chain joins TRBV12-3 or TRBV12-4 and TRBJ2-5; D might be TRBD1 (6 bases). The V end lost 11 bases, the J end lost 7 bases, and 20 bases lay between the germline ends. CDR3 length: 13 amino acids. The CDR3 nucleotides read TGTGCCTGCTCGTTGGGGGCGATCGGGACCCAGTACTTC. It translates to CACSLGAIGTQYF.

This clonotype was detected only a few times. This chain links TRBV18 with TRBJ2-1, with D perhaps TRBD2 (6 bases). Trimming left V 0 bases short and J 9 bases short, with 6 bases between. Germline V gene data show CDR1 as KGHSH and CDR2 as LQKENI. This CDR3 is built from 12 residues. The DNA for the CDR3 is TGTGCCAGCTCACCACCAGCGGGTGAGCAGTTCTTC. Encoded protein: CASSPPAGEQFF.

The chain uses TRBV20-1 and TRBJ1-1; D is unclear. The CDR3 has 14 residues. Germline loops: CDR1 DFQATT, CDR2 SNEGSKA (reference sequence). V lost 4 bases, J lost 1 base, and 13 bases lay in between. The CDR3 DNA reads TGCAGTGCTAATAAACAGTTTCCGAACACTGAAGCTTTCTTT. Its protein product is CSANKQFPNTEAFF.

This clonotype was counted only a few times. The genes are TRBV6-2 or TRBV6-3 and TRBJ1-5; no definite D call. The CDR3 has 14 amino acids. Trimming removed 7 bases from V and 0 bases from J, with 10 bases in between. Per the germline V gene, CDR1 is MNHEY and CDR2 is SVGEGT. The CDR3 here is CASNPTDSNQPQHF. The CDR3 DNA follows: TGTGCCAGCAACCCTACCGATAGCAATCAGCCCCAGCATTTT.

For this clonotype: The junction and the germline gene differ at one end; a read error may be behind it. This rearrangement joins TRBV6-6 to TRBJ2-5; D gene uncertain. The CDR3 loop spans 15 amino acids. The V gene's germline CDR1 is MNHNY and CDR2 SVGAGI (reference sequence). Here the CDR3 reads CASSYPSAGQETRYF. The CDR3 DNA reads TGTGCCAGCAGTTACCCGTCGGCCGGGCAAGAGACCCGGTACTTC.

The gene calls are TRBV4-1 and TRBJ1-5; unclear D gene. Germline CDR1 and CDR2: MGHRA and YSYEKL. Between the trimmed V and J ends, which lost 2 bases and 3 bases, there was a span of 8 bases. CDR3 length: 14 amino acids. For the CDR3, the DNA is TGCGCCAGCAGCCAAAACTGGGTCAATCAGCCCCAGCATTTT. Translated, it gives CASSQNWVNQPQHF.